This T cell receptor (beta chain) emerged from a study of early T cells in non-severe SARS-CoV-2 infection. This clonotype was detected only a few times. TCRdb re-called the 5' RACE reads through MiXCR, storing one row per CDR3 protein. The data contain fewer than 70,000 distinct CDR3 sequences, over 9.5% of them singletons. From germline, CDR1 is SGHTA and CDR2 FQGTGA. This CDR3 is built from 14 residues. V was clipped by 2 bases and J by 5 bases, with 7 bases between them. The receptor was derived from an adult who was a healthcare worker with PCR-confirmed SARS-CoV-2 infection or an uninfected control (not recorded which). Sequencing was performed on whole blood. The rearrangement uses TRBV7-3 and TRBJ1-6; D remains ambiguous. Here the CDR3 reads CASSLRRDNSPLHF. In nucleotides, the CDR3 is TGTGCCAGCAGCTTACGACGGGATAATTCACCCCTCCACTTT.